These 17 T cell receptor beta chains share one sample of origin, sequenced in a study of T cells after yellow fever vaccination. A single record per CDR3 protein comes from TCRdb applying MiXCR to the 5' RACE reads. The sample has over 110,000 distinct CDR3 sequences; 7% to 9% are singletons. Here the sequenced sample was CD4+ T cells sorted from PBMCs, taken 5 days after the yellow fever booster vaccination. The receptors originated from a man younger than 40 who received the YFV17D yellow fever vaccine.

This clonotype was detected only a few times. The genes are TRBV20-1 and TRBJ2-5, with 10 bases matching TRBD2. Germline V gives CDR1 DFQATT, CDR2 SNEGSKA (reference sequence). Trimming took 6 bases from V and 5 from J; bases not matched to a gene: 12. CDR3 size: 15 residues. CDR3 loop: CSARDEAGGLETQYF. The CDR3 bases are TGCAGTGCCCGAGACGAAGCGGGAGGGTTGGAGACCCAGTACTTC.

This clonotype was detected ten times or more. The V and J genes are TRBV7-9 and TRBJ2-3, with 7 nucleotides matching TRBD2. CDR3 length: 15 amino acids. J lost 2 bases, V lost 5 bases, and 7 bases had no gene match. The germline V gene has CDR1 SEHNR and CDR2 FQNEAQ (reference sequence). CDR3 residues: CASSHVAGATDTQYF. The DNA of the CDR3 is TGTGCCAGCAGCCATGTCGCGGGAGCCACAGATACGCAGTATTTT.

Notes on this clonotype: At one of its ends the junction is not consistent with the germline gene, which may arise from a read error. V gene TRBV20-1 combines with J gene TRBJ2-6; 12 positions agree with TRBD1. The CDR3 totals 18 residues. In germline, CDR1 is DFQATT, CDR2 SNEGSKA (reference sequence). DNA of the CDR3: TGCTGTGCTACAGGCCGGGACAGGGGGCTAGTTGGGGCCAACGTCCTGACTTTC. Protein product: CCATGRDRGLVGANVLTF.

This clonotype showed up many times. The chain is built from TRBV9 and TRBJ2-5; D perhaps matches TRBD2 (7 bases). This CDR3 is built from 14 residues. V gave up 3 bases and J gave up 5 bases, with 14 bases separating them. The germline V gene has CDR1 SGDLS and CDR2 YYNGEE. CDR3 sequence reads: CASSAGGLAETQYF. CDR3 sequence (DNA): TGTGCCAGCAGCGCCGGGGGGCTAGCGGAGACCCAGTACTTC.

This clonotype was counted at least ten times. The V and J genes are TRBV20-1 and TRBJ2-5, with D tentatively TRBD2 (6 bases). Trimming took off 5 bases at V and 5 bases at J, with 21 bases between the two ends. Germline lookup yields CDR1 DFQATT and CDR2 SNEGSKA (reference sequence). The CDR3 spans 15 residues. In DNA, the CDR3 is TGCAGTGCTCCTCGTTGGAGCGGGCGATCGGAGACCCAGTACTTC. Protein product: CSAPRWSGRSETQYF.

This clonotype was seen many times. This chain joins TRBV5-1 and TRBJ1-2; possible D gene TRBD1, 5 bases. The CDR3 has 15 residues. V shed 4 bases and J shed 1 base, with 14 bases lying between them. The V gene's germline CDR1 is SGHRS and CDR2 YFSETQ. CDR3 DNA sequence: TGCGCCAGCAGCACCGGGACCGCCGTTAACTATGGCTACACCTTC. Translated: CASSTGTAVNYGYTF.

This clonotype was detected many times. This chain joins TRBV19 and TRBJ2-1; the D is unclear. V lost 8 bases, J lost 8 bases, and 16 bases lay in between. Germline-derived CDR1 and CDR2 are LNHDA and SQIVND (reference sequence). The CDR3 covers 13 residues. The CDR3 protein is CASASVIGHEQFF. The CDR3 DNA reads TGTGCCAGTGCTTCAGTTATAGGCCATGAGCAGTTCTTC.

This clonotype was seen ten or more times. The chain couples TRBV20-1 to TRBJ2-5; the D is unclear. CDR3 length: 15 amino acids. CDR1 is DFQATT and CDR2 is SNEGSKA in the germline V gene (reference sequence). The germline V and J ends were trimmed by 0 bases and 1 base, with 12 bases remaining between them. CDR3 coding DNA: TGCAGTGCTAGAGATCTAAGGTCCTCCCAAGAGACCCAGTACTTC. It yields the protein CSARDLRSSQETQYF.

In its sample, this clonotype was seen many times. The CDR3 is CASSSTSNSPLHF. For the CDR3, the DNA is TGTGCCAGCAGCTCGACAAGTAATTCACCCCTCCACTTT. The chain carries TRBV5-5 and TRBJ1-6; no reliable D call. V dropped 3 bases and J dropped 6 bases, with 7 bases sitting between them. The germline V gene encodes CDR1 SGHKS and CDR2 YYEKEE (reference sequence). The CDR3 is made up of 13 amino acids.

CDR3 bases: TGCGCCAGCAGGGCCCCACCGGGACTAGCGGGGCTAGGCGGCACAGATACGCAGTATTTT. It encodes CASRAPPGLAGLGGTDTQYF. This sequence joins TRBV5-1 and TRBJ2-3; 13 bases map to TRBD2. V gave up 5 bases and J gave up 1 base; unmatched junction bases: 16. Per the germline V gene, CDR1 is SGHRS and CDR2 is YFSETQ. The CDR3 consists of 20 residues.

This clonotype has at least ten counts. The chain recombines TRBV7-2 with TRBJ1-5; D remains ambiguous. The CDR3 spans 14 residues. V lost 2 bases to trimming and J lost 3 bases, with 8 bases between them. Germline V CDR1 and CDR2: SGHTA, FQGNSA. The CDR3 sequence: CASSLRRNNQPQHF. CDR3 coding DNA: TGTGCCAGCAGCTTAAGGAGAAACAATCAGCCCCAGCATTTT.

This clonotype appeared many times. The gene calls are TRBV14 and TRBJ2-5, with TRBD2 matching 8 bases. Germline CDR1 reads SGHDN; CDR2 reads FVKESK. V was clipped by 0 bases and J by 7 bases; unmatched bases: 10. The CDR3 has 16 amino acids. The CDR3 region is CASSQDFGRAYVTQYF. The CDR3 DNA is TGTGCCAGCAGCCAAGATTTCGGGAGGGCCTATGTGACCCAGTACTTC.

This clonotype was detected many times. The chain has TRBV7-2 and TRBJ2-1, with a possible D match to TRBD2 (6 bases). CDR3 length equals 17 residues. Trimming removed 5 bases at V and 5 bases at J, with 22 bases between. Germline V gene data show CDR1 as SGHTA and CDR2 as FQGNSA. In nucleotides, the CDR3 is TGTGCCAGCAGCCGAGCGTTCGGAGGAGGGGTTCACAATGAGCAGTTCTTC. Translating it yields CASSRAFGGGVHNEQFF.

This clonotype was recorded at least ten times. DNA of the CDR3: TGTGCCAGCAGCCTTACTACGGGGGAGTACGCCGGGGAGCTGTTTTTT. Amino acids: CASSLTTGEYAGELFF. This chain joins TRBV9 and TRBJ2-2, with D tentatively TRBD2 (6 bases). The germline V gene has CDR1 SGDLS and CDR2 YYNGEE. V was trimmed by 4 bases and J by 6 bases, leaving 19 bases between them. This CDR3 is built from 16 residues.

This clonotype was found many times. The DNA for the CDR3 is TGCAGTGCCGGAAACAGGGGCCGGGGAGAGACCCAGTACTTC. It is translated as CSAGNRGRGETQYF. The chain carries TRBV20-1 and TRBJ2-5; the match to TRBD1 covers 7 bases. Germline V gives CDR1 DFQATT, CDR2 SNEGSKA (reference sequence). V lost 6 bases and J lost 4; bases outside the gene matches: 11. The CDR3 sequence is 14 residues long.

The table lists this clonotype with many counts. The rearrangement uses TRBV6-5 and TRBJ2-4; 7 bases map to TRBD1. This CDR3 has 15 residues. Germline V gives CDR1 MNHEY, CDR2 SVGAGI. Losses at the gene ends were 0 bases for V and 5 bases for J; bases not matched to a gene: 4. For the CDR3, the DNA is TGTGCCAGCAGTTACTCGAACAGGGGACAAAACATTCAGTACTTC. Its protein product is CASSYSNRGQNIQYF.

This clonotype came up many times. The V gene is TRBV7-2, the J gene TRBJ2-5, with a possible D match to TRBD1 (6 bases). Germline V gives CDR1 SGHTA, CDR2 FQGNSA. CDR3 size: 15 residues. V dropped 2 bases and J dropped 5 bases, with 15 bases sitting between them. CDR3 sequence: CASSLTTGRLETQYF. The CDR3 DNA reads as TGTGCCAGCAGCTTAACCACAGGGCGGCTGGAGACCCAGTACTTC.